A single T cell receptor (beta chain) is shown here with its context. Its antigen is as yet unknown. CD8+ T cell subsets were each sorted in triplicate, 300,000 or so cells apiece. This record comes from a study of CXCR3-negative and CXCR3-positive naive CD8 T cells. In the study overall: Each library held about 1.5 +/- 0.3 million TRB reads, around 150 million in total.

Carrying UMI labels, the TRB cDNA libraries were prepared through 5' RACE. TCRdb reanalyzed the 5' RACE reads, giving one entry per CDR3 protein sequence and no DNA. Seen in this sample are around 120,000 distinct CDR3 sequences; the ten most common clones hold 0.59%. General observations from the study: CXCR3-positive naive cells had TRB CDR3s that were more hydrophobic than CXCR3-negative naive cells had. Surface CD5 looked about the same in the naive subsets, so the authors worked out TCR strength from TRB CDR3 properties. Naive CXCR3-negative cells resembled naive CXCR3-positive cells in TRBV-TRBJ usage; memory cells differed.

The sequenced sample was naive CXCR3+ CD8+ T cells from blood. As for subset: CD45RO-CCR7+CD27+CD95- naive CD8+ T cells expressing CXCR3 (TNR3+). This receptor was identified in a human donor in good health. Some clones in this sample may be carry-over from other donors' samples.

CDR3: CASSSSVGSYEQYF. V and J are TRBV28 and TRBJ2-7. The CDR3 has 14 residues. CDR1 and CDR2 from the germline V gene are MDHEN and SYDVKM.